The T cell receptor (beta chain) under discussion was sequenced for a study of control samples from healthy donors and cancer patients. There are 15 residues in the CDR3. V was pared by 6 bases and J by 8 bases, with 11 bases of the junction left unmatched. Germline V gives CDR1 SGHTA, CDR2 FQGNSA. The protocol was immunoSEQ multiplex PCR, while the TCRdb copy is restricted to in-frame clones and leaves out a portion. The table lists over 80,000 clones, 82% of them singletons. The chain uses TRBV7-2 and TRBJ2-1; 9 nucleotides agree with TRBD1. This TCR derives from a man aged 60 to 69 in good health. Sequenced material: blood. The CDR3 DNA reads TGTGCCAGCAGTTTAACCGGGACAGGGATCGATGAGCAGTTCTTC. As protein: CASSLTGTGIDEQFF.